This T cell receptor (beta chain) was identified during a study of T-cell reconstitution after alpha-beta-depleted transplantation in children. During its preparation, the TCRbeta library received unique molecular identifiers. TCRdb fed the PCR reads into MiXCR, producing one record per CDR3 protein. This table holds almost 250,000 distinct CDR3 sequences, roughly 26% found once. General observations from the study: Reports say that about two months after transplant, the alpha-beta T cells came out of several hundred graft clones that had expanded.

This clonotype came up many times. Its antigen is currently unknown. This TCR was sampled from a girl aged 2 to 9 with Fanconi anemia, due to receive a stem cell transplant. This sample comprised PBMCs, obtained before TCRalphabeta/CD19-depleted stem cell transplant.

CDR3 protein: CSADHGDPYEQYF. CDR3 DNA: TGCAGTGCTGATCACGGGGACCCCTACGAGCAGTACTTC. The chain couples TRBV20-1 to TRBJ2-7; D possibly matches TRBD1 or TRBD2 (5 bases each). Germline V gives CDR1 DFQATT, CDR2 SNEGSKA (reference sequence). The CDR3 covers 13 residues. Between the trimmed V and J ends, which lost 5 bases and 2 bases, there was a span of 13 bases.